This is a list of T cell receptor beta chains from one sample in a study of T-cell reconstitution after alpha-beta-depleted transplantation in children. TCRdb analysed the PCR reads with MiXCR anew, one entry per CDR3 protein. The sample comprises under 450,000 distinct CDR3 sequences, 15% to 20% of which are singletons, and less than 30% rests with the top ten. The specimen comprised PBMCs, mostly from graft donor cells, sampled 360 days after TCRalphabeta/CD19-depleted stem cell transplant. Source of these receptors: a boy younger than two who had a stem cell transplant for Wiskott-Aldrich syndrome, so the T cells may come from the graft donor. The CDR3 runs from the conserved cysteine through the conserved F or W. The D gene is left open where the match is weak. Expanded clones are given a class, and other clones once, few, many or no size at all.

J gene	V gene	D gene	clone size	CDR3 protein	CDR3 DNA
TRBJ2-2	TRBV2	.	few	CASSERQAYITGELFF	TGTGCCAGCAGTGAACGGCAGGCATACATCACCGGGGAGCTGTTTTTT
TRBJ2-7	TRBV29-1	TRBD1	few	CSVVQGVYEQYF	TGCAGCGTAGTACAGGGGGTCTACGAGCAGTACTTC
TRBJ1-1	TRBV20-1	.	many	CSALDRPSTEAFF	TGCAGTGCCCTAGACCGACCCAGCACTGAAGCTTTCTTT
TRBJ2-1	TRBV7-9	TRBD2	.	CASSSLLAGFNNEQFF	TGTGCCAGCAGCTCCCTGCTAGCGGGATTTAACAATGAGCAGTTCTTC
TRBJ2-7	TRBV12-3/TRBV12-4	.	few	CASSLEVTGTIYEQYF	TGTGCCAGCAGTTTAGAAGTGACAGGAACGATCTACGAGCAGTACTTC
TRBJ2-6	TRBV7-2	.	.	CASSLAVVWGRPSGANVLTF	TGTGCCAGCAGCTTAGCGGTGGTATGGGGCAGACCATCTGGGGCCAACGTCCTGACTTTC
TRBJ2-5	TRBV12-3/TRBV12-4	.	.	CASSSRVTQYF	TGTGCCAGCAGTTCCAGGGTAACCCAGTACTTC
TRBJ2-7	TRBV7-8	TRBD2	many	CAGGRGTYEQYF	TGTGCCGGCGGGAGAGGGACCTACGAGCAGTACTTC
TRBJ2-4	TRBV11-2	.	few	CASSFRQEYIQYF	TGTGCCAGCAGCTTCAGACAGGAATACATTCAGTACTTC
TRBJ1-5	TRBV6-2/TRBV6-3	.	.	CASSYGRGNQPQHF	TGTGCCAGCAGTTACGGCAGGGGCAATCAGCCCCAGCATTTT
TRBJ2-2	TRBV5-1	.	few	CASSFNSPNTGELFF	TGCGCCAGCAGCTTTAACTCTCCCAACACCGGGGAGCTGTTTTTT
TRBJ1-4	TRBV5-1	.	few	CASSFVGGHNEKLFF	TGCGCCAGCAGCTTCGTGGGGGGACACAATGAAAAACTGTTTTTT
TRBJ2-1	TRBV2	TRBD1	many	CASSAGTASYNEQFF	TGTGCCAGCAGCGCCGGGACAGCCTCCTACAATGAGCAGTTCTTC
TRBJ2-7	TRBV12-3/TRBV12-4	.	.	CASKRQGYYEQYF	TGTGCCAGCAAAAGGCAGGGGTACTACGAGCAGTACTTC
TRBJ2-5	TRBV4-1	TRBD2	.	CASSQERVSGAGAEETQYF	TGCGCCAGTAGCCAAGAAAGGGTTAGCGGGGCTGGGGCTGAAGAGACCCAGTACTTC
TRBJ2-7	TRBV19	TRBD2	few	CASSIAGGESYEQYF	TGTGCCAGTAGTATAGCGGGGGGGGAATCCTACGAGCAGTACTTC
TRBJ2-5	TRBV5-1	TRBD2	.	CASSHHSGVQETQYF	TGCGCCAGCAGCCACCATAGCGGGGTTCAAGAGACCCAGTACTTC